This TCR beta chain was profiled in a study of blood T cell repertoires in COVID-19. Study background: Both acute and convalescent COVID-19 samples were obtained from the United States, Italy and Spain. The cDNA or gDNA used as material had been derived from T cells, B-cell-depleted T cells, or PBMCs.

The CDR3 is 13 residues long. CDR1 is SGHNT and CDR2 is YYREEE in the germline V gene (reference sequence). With 1 base removed from V and 7 bases from J, the gap between germline ends came to 9 bases. Per the authors' pipeline: Reference gene primer amplification gave estimated nucleated cell counts. Clones were read by immunoSEQ multiplex PCR, and TCRdb kept only the in-frame ones, dropping some. The V and J calls and clone size come from that table; D and trimming were worked out from the DNA. The sample includes roughly 290,000 clones, roughly 91% of them seen just once. The chain employs TRBV5-4 and TRBJ2-1; TRBD2 might be the D (5 bases). What was sequenced was peripheral blood. This receptor was taken from a man between 25 and 39 years old with acute or convalescent COVID-19. Here the CDR3 DNA reads TGTGCCAGCAGCTTGCCGGGATGGAATGAGCAGTTCTTC. Its translation is CASSLPGWNEQFF.